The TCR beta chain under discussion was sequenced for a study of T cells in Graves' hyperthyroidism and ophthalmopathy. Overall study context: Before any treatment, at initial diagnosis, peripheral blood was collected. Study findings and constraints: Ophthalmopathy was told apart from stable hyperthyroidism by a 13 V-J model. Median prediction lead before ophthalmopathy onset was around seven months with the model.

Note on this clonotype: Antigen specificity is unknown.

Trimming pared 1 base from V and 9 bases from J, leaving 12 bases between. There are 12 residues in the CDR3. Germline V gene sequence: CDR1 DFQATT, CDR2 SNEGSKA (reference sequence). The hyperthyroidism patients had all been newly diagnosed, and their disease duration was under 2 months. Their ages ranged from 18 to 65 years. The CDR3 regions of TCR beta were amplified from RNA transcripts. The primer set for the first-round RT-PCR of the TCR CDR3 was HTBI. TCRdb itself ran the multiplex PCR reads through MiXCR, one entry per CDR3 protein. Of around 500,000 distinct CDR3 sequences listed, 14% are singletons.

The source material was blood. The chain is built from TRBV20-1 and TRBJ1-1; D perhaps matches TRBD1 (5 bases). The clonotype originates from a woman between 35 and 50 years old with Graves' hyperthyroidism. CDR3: CSARAQGGKAFF. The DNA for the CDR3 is TGCAGTGCTAGAGCCCAGGGTGGTAAAGCTTTCTTT.